One and the same sample provided the 12 T cell receptor beta chains below, sequenced in a study of blood T cell repertoires in COVID-19. Profiled with immunoSEQ multiplex PCR; TCRdb holds only in-frame clones, not every one. Counted here are around 60,000 clones, roughly four fifths occurring once; the ten biggest clones make up about 10%. Specimen: peripheral blood. The receptors here all came from a man in his fifties or sixties with COVID-19, enrolled during active disease.

The V gene is TRBV11-3, the J gene TRBJ2-5; 9 nucleotides match TRBD2. The CDR3 runs 13 residues. V was clipped by 4 bases and J by 5 bases; unmatched bases: 2. From germline, CDR1 is SGHNT and CDR2 YENEEA. The CDR3 nucleotides read TGTGCCAGCAGCTCCACTAGCGGGGAGACCCAGTACTTC. It translates to CASSSTSGETQYF.

The rearrangement links TRBV7-2 to TRBJ2-7, with 7 bases identical to TRBD1. Losses at the gene ends were 0 bases for V and 12 bases for J; bases not matched to a gene: 14. Germline CDR1 SGHTA, CDR2 FQGNSA. The CDR3 runs 15 residues. The CDR3 region is CASSLAKGARGGWYF. The CDR3 coding sequence is TGTGCCAGCAGCTTAGCCAAGGGGGCCCGAGGGGGTTGGTACTTC. The full variable domain, its missing parts supplied by reference TRBV7-2 and TRBJ2-7, is GAGVSQSPSNKVTEKGKDVELRCDPISGHTALYWYRQSLGQGLEFLIYFQGNSAPDKSGLPSDRFSAERTGGSVSTLTIQRTQQEDSAVYLCASSLAKGARGGWYFGPGTRLTVT.

This clone came up once. This chain uses TRBV19 with TRBJ1-4, with D unclear. This CDR3 spans 14 amino acids. V lost 5 bases, J lost 0 bases, and 7 bases lay in between. The germline CDR1 and CDR2 sequences are LNHDA and SQIVND (reference sequence). CDR3 residues: CASSGLTTNEKLFF. The CDR3 DNA reads TGTGCCAGTAGTGGGCTTACAACTAATGAAAAACTGTTTTTT.

DNA of the CDR3: TGTGCCAGCAGCCGGAGTAGCGGCAATGAGCAGTTCTTC. Protein sequence: CASSRSSGNEQFF. J is TRBJ2-1 and V is TRBV3-1 (or the pseudogene TRBV3-2); D perhaps matches TRBD2 (6 bases). Trimming pared 4 bases from V and 6 bases from J, leaving 10 bases between. Germline assignment: CDR1 LGHDT and CDR2 YNNKEL (reference sequence). CDR3 length: 13 amino acids.

This clone occurred once. The chain joins TRBV7-2 to TRBJ1-1; 9 bases are shared with TRBD1. Losses at the gene ends were 7 bases for V and 4 bases for J; bases not matched to a gene: 4. The CDR3 runs 13 residues. Germline CDR1 and CDR2: SGHTA and FQGNSA. The CDR3 protein is CASTQGAGTEAFF. The CDR3 nucleotides read TGTGCCAGCACACAGGGGGCGGGCACTGAAGCTTTCTTT.

The chain is built from TRBV7-2 and TRBJ2-1; TRBD1 might be the D (6 bases). The CDR3 runs 17 residues. Trimming shortened V by 4 bases and J by 4 bases, and 20 bases separated the two germline ends. Germline V CDR1 and CDR2: SGHTA, FQGNSA. The CDR3 DNA is TGTGCCAGCAGCTATCGAAGCACAGGGACCCTGTACAATGAGCAGTTCTTC. Protein product: CASSYRSTGTLYNEQFF. Full variable domain (missing parts from reference TRBV7-2 and TRBJ2-1): GAGVSQSPSNKVTEKGKDVELRCDPISGHTALYWYRQSLGQGLEFLIYFQGNSAPDKSGLPSDRFSAERTGGSVSTLTIQRTQQEDSAVYLCASSYRSTGTLYNEQFFGPGTRLTVL.

J is TRBJ2-1 and V is TRBV9; tentative D call: TRBD1 (5 bases). The CDR3 sequence is 14 residues long. V gave up 4 bases and J gave up 5 bases, with 13 bases separating them. From germline, CDR1 is SGDLS and CDR2 YYNGEE. The CDR3 here is CASSPRTTNNEQFF. The DNA for the CDR3 is TGTGCCAGCAGCCCTAGGACAACCAACAATGAGCAGTTCTTC.

The chain combines TRBV15 with TRBJ2-3; TRBD2 might be the D (6 bases). Germline V gene data show CDR1 as LNHNV and CDR2 as YYDKDF (reference sequence). CDR3 length: 16 amino acids. The ends were cut back, 4 bases at V and 0 bases at J, with 14 bases in the middle. CDR3 sequence reads: CATSKGTLGSTDTQYF. In DNA, the CDR3 is TGTGCCACCAGCAAGGGGACTCTTGGGAGCACAGATACGCAGTATTTT.

The chain uses TRBV2 and TRBJ1-4, with 7 bases matching TRBD1. Germline-derived CDR1 and CDR2 are SNHLY and FYNNEI. CDR3 length: 15 amino acids. After removal of 2 bases from V and 4 bases from J, the junction contained 4 bases not matched to a gene. CDR3 in DNA: TGTGCCAGCAGTGAACCGGGACAGCATAATGAAAAACTGTTTTTT. Its protein is CASSEPGQHNEKLFF. Full variable domain (outside the CDR3, taken from reference TRBV2 and TRBJ1-4): EPEVTQTPSHQVTQMGQEVILRCVPISNHLYFYWYRQILGQKVEFLVSFYNNEISEKSEIFDDQFSVERPDGSNFTLKIRSTKLEDSAMYFCASSEPGQHNEKLFFGSGTQLSVL.

Only a few counts were recorded for this clone. The chain joins TRBV7-3 to TRBJ2-1, with 9 nucleotides matching TRBD1. After removal of 1 base from V and 7 bases from J, the junction contained 5 bases not matched to a gene. This CDR3 has 15 amino acids. Germline assignment: CDR1 SGHTA and CDR2 FQGTGA. In DNA, the CDR3 is TGTGCCAGCAGCTTAAAGGGACAGGGAGTAAATGAGCAGTTCTTC. Translation gives CASSLKGQGVNEQFF.

This chain uses TRBV6-5 with TRBJ1-3; 9 nucleotides align to TRBD1. The trim removed 6 bases at V and 4 bases at J, leaving 4 bases unmatched. Germline V gives CDR1 MNHEY, CDR2 SVGAGI. This CDR3 spans 14 amino acids. This CDR3 reads CASSRDREGNTIYF. The CDR3 DNA sequence: TGTGCCAGCAGCCGGGACAGGGAGGGAAACACCATATATTTT.

The CDR3 loop reads CSAGTGWEQYF. The CDR3 DNA reads TGCAGTGCTGGGACAGGGTGGGAGCAGTACTTC. V is TRBV20-1 and J is TRBJ2-7, with 9 positions matching TRBD1. Trimming took 5 bases from V and 7 from J; bases not matched to a gene: 3. This CDR3 is built from 11 residues. Germline V lookup: CDR1 DFQATT, CDR2 SNEGSKA (reference sequence).